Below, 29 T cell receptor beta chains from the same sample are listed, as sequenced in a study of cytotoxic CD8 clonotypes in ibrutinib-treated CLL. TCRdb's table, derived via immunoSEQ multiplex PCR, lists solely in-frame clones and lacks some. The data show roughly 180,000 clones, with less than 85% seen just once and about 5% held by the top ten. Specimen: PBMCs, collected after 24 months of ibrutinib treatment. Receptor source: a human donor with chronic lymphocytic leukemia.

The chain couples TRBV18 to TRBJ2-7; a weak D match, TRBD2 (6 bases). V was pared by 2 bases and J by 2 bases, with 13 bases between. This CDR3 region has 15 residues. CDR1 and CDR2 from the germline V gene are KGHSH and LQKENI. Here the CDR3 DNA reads TGTGCCAGCTCACCAGAGGGACTGGGGGCCTACGAGCAGTACTTC. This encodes CASSPEGLGAYEQYF.

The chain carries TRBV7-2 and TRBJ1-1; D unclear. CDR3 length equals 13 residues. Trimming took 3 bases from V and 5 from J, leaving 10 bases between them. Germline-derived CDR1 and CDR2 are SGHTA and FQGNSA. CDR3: CASSFQRETEAFF. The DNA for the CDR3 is TGTGCCAGCAGCTTCCAGAGGGAGACTGAAGCTTTCTTT.

CDR3 coding DNA: TGTGCCAGCAGGGCCGGGACGCCAGTTACGCAGTATTTT. Residues: CASRAGTPVTQYF. This chain joins TRBV6-5 and TRBJ2-3, with D tentatively TRBD1 or TRBD2 (5 bases each). CDR3 length: 13 amino acids. Trimming pared 6 bases from V and 8 bases from J, leaving 15 bases between. CDR1 is MNHEY and CDR2 is SVGAGI in the germline V gene.

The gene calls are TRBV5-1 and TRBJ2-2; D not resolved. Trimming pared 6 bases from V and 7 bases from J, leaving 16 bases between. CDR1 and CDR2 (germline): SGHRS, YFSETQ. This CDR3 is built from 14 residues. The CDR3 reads CASTSTETVGELFF. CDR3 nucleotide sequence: TGCGCCAGCACCTCTACAGAAACCGTCGGGGAGCTGTTTTTT.

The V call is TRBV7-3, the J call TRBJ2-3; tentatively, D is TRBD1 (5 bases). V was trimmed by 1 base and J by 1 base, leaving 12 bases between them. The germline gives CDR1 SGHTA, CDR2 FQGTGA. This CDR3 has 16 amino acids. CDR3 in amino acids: CASSLNPQGRTDTQYF. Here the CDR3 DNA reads TGTGCCAGCAGCTTAAATCCCCAGGGTCGCACAGATACGCAGTATTTT.

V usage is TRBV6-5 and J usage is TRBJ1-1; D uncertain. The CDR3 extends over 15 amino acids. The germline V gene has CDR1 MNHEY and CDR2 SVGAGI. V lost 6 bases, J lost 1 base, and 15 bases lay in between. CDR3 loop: CASSLQWQRNTEAFF. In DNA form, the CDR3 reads TGTGCCAGCAGCCTCCAGTGGCAGCGGAACACTGAAGCTTTCTTT.

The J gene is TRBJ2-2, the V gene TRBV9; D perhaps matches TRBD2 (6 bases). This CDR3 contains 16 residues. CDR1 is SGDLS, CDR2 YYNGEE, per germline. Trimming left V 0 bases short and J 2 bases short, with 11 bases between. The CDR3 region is CASSVVPSENTGELFF. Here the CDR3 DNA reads TGTGCCAGCAGCGTAGTCCCTAGCGAAAACACCGGGGAGCTGTTTTTT. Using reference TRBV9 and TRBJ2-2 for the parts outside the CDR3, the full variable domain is DSGVTQTPKHLITATGQRVTLRCSPRSGDLSVYWYQQSLDQGLQFLIQYYNGEERAKGNILERFSAQQFPDLHSELNLSSLELGDSALYFCASSVVPSENTGELFFGEGSRLTVL.

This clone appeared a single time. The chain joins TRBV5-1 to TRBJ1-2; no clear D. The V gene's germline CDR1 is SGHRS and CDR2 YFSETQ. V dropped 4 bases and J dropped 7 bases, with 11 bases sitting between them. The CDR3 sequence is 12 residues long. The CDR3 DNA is TGCGCCAGCAGCGACTCCGGGGTTGGCTACACCTTC. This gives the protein CASSDSGVGYTF.

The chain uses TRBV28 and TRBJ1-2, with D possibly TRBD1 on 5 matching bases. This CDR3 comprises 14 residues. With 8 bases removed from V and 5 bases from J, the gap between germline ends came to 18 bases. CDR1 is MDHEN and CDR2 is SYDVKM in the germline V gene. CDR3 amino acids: CASSYGTLGYGYTF. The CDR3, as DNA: TGTGCCAGCTCTTACGGGACCCTCGGGTATGGCTACACCTTC.

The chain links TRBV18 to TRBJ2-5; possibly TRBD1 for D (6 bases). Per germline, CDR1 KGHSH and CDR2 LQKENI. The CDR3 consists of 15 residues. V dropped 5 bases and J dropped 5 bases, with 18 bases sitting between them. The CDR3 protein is CASSSQGPNAETQYF. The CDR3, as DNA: TGTGCCAGCTCATCACAGGGACCGAATGCCGAGACCCAGTACTTC.

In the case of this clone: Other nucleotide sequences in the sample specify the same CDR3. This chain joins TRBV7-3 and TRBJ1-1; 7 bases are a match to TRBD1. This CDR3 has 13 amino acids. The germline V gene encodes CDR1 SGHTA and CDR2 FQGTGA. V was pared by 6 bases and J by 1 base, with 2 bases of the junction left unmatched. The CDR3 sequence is CASSRQGNTEAFF. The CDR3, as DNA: TGTGCCAGCAGTAGACAGGGGAACACTGAAGCTTTCTTT.

The CDR3 region is CASMARTSGSGELFF. The DNA for the CDR3 is TGTGCCAGTATGGCGCGGACGAGTGGGAGCGGGGAGCTGTTTTTT. The chain recombines TRBV19 with TRBJ2-2, with D possibly matching TRBD2 (5 bases). Per the germline V gene, CDR1 is LNHDA and CDR2 is SQIVND (reference sequence). Trimming left V 7 bases short and J 7 bases short, with 19 bases between. This CDR3 has 15 amino acids.

The CDR3 DNA sequence: TGTGCCAGTAGTCCCCTGGGGACAGGGAGTTATTTCACAGATACGCAGTATTTT. Protein: CASSPLGTGSYFTDTQYF. V and J are TRBV19 and TRBJ2-3; 9 positions match TRBD1. Trimming took 5 bases from V and 2 from J; bases not matched to a gene: 14. In germline, CDR1 is LNHDA, CDR2 SQIVND (reference sequence). The CDR3 contains 18 residues.

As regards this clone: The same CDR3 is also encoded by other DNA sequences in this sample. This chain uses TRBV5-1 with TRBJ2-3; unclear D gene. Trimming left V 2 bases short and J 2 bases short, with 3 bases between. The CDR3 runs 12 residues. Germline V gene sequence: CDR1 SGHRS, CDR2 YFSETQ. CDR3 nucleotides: TGCGCCAGCAGCTTCCTCACAGATACGCAGTATTTT. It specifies CASSFLTDTQYF.

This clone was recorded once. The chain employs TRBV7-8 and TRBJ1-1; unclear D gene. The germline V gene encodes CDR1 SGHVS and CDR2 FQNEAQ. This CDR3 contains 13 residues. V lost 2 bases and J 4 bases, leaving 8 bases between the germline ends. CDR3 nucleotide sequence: TGTGCCAGCAGCTTACCGGGTGCCACTGAAGCTTTCTTT. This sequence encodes CASSLPGATEAFF.

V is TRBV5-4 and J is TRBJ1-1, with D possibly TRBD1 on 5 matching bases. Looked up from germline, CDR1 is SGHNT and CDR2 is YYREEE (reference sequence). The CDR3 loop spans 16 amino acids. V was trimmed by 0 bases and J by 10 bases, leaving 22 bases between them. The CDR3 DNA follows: TGTGCCAGCAGCTTGGCCGGGTTACAGGCTCCCCAGGCAGCTTTCTTT. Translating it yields CASSLAGLQAPQAAFF.

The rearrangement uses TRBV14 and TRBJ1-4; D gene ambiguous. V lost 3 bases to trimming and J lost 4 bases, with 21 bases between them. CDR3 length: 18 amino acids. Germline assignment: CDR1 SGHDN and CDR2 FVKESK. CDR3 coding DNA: TGTGCCAGCAGCCATACTTCCGAGAGAAGGCACCGTAATGAAAAACTGTTTTTT. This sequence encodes CASSHTSERRHRNEKLFF.

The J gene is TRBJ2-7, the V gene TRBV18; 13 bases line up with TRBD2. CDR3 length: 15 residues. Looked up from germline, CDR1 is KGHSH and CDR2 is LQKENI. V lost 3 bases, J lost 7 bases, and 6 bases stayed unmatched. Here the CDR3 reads CASSPGLAGMGEQYF. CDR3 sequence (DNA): TGTGCCAGCTCACCGGGACTAGCGGGAATGGGAGAGCAGTACTTC.

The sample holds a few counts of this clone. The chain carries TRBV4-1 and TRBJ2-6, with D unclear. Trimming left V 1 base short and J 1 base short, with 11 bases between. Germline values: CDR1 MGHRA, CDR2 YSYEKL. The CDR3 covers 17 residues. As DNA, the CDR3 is TGCGCCAGCAGCCAAGTGTTTGAGGTTTCTGGGGCCAACGTCCTGACTTTC. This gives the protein CASSQVFEVSGANVLTF.

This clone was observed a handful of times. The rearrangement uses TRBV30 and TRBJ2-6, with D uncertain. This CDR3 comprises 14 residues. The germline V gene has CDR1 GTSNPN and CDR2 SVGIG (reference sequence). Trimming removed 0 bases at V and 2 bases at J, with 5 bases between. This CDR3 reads CAWSVGPGANVLTF. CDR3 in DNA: TGTGCCTGGAGTGTAGGCCCTGGGGCCAACGTCCTGACTTTC.

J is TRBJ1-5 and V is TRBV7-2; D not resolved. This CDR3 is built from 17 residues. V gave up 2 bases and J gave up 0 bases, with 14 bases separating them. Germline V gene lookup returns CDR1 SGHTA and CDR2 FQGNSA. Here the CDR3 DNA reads TGTGCCAGCAGCTTACCTAACGCGAGGCTTAGCAATCAGCCCCAGCATTTT. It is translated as CASSLPNARLSNQPQHF.

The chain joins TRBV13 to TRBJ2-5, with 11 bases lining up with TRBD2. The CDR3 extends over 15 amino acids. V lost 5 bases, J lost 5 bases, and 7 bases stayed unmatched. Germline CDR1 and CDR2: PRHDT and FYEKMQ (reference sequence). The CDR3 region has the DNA TGTGCCAGCAGCGTACTAGCGGGAGAGGTGGAGACCCAGTACTTC. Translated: CASSVLAGEVETQYF.

The CDR3 spells CASSMLAGGKSYEQYF. DNA of the CDR3: TGTGCCAGTAGTATGCTAGCGGGAGGGAAGTCCTACGAGCAGTACTTC. The chain joins TRBV19 to TRBJ2-7, with 12 nucleotides matching TRBD2. Germline CDR1 is LNHDA and CDR2 is SQIVND (reference sequence). This CDR3 has 16 residues. V shed 3 bases, J shed 1 base, and the junction held 4 bases outside the gene matches. Filled out from reference TRBV19 and TRBJ2-7, the complete variable domain reads DGGITQSPKYLFRKEGQNVTLSCEQNLNHDAMYWYRQDPGQGLRLIYYSQIVNDFQKGDIAEGYSVSREKKESFPLTVTSAQKNPTAFYLCASSMLAGGKSYEQYFGPGTRLTVT.

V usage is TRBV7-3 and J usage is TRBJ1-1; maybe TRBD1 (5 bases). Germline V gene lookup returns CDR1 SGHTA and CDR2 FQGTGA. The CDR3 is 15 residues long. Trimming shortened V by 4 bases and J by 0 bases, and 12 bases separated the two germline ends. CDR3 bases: TGTGCCAGCAGCTACCAGGGACCGCTGAACACTGAAGCTTTCTTT. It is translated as CASSYQGPLNTEAFF.

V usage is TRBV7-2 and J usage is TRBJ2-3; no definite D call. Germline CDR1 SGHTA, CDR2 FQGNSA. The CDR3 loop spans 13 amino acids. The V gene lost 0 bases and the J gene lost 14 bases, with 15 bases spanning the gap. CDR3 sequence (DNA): TGTGCCAGCAGCTTAGCAATAAGAAGTCCGCCGTATTTT. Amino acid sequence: CASSLAIRSPPYF.

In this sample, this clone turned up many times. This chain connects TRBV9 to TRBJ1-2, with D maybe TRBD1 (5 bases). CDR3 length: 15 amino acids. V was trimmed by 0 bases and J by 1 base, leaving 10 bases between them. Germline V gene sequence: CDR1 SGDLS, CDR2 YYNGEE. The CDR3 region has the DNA TGTGCCAGCAGCGTAGCAGGGAACCGTAACTATGGCTACACCTTC. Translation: CASSVAGNRNYGYTF.

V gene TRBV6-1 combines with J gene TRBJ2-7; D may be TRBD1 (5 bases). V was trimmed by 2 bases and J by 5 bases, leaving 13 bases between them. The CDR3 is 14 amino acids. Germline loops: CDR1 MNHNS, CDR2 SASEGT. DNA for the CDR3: TGTGCCAGCAGTGAACACCGGGTAGGGGACGAGCAGTACTTC. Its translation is CASSEHRVGDEQYF.

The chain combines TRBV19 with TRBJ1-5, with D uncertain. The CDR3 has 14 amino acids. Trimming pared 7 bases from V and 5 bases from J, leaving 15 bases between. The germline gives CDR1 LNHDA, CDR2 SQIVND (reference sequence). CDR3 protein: CASKTRVRDQPQHF. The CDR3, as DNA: TGTGCCAGTAAAACTCGTGTCCGCGATCAGCCCCAGCATTTT.

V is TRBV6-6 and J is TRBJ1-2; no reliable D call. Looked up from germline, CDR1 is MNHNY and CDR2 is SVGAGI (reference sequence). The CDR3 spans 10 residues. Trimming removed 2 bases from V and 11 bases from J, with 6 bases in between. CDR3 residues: CASSYTAYTF. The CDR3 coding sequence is TGTGCCAGCAGTTACACCGCGTACACCTTC.